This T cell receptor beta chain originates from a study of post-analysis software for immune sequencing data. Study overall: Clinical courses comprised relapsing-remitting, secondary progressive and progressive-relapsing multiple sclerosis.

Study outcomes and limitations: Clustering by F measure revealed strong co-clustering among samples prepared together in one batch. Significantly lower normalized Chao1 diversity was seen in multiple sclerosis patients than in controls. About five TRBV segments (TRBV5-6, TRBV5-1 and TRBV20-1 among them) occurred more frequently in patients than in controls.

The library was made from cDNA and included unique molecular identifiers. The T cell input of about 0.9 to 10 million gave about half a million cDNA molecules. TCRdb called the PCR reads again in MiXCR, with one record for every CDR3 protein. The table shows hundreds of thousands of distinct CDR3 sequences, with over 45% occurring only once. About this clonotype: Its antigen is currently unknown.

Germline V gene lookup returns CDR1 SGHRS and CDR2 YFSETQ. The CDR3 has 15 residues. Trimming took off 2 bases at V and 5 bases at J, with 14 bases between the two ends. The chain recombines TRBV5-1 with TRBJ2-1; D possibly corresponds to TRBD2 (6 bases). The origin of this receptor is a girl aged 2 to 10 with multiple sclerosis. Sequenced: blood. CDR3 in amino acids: CASSFTVAANNEQFF. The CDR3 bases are TGCGCCAGCAGCTTTACCGTAGCGGCGAACAATGAGCAGTTCTTC.